This TCR beta chain was recorded in a study of blood T cell repertoires in COVID-19. Study overall: T cells, B-cell-depleted T cells, or PBMCs supplied cDNA or gDNA.

This CDR3 has 11 residues. Trimming pared 1 base from V and 7 bases from J, leaving 7 bases between. From germline, CDR1 is GTSNPN and CDR2 SVGIG (reference sequence). In the original analysis: Using reference gene primer amplification, nucleated cell counts were estimated. Assay: immunoSEQ multiplex PCR; the TCRdb copy retains only in-frame clones and omits some. The V and J calls and clone size come from that table; D and trimming were worked out from the DNA. The sample contains about 100,000 clones, more than 85% of which appear only once. Sequenced sample: peripheral blood. This TCR came from a man aged 25-45 years in a cohort sampled during active COVID-19. This rearrangement joins TRBV30 to TRBJ1-1; no clear D. The DNA of the CDR3 is TGTGCCTGGAGTGGGAGGGATGAAGCTTTCTTT. This codes for CAWSGRDEAFF. Drawing the rest from reference TRBV30 and TRBJ1-1, the complete variable domain is SQTIHQWPATLVQPVGSPLSLECTVEGTSNPNLYWYRQAAGRGLQLLFYSVGIGQISSEVPQNLSASRPQDRQFILSSKKLLLSDSGFYLCAWSGRDEAFFGQGTRLTVV.